The rows below give T cell receptor beta chains drawn from one sample of a study of blood T cell repertoires in COVID-19. TCRdb keeps only in-frame clones here, not all; method: immunoSEQ multiplex PCR. Among some 55,000 clones listed, 60% to 80% were seen once. Sequencing used peripheral blood. Source of these receptors: a man between 70 and 80 years old with active or convalescent COVID-19. CDR3s include the opening cysteine and the closing phenylalanine or tryptophan. The D gene is left open where the match is weak. Rows may omit the clone size; those that give it use once, few, many or a size class.

D gene | clone size | J gene | V gene | CDR3 protein | CDR3 DNA
. | . | TRBJ2-2 | TRBV14 | CASKITANTGELFF | TGTGCCAGCAAAATAACAGCGAACACCGGGGAGCTGTTTTTT
. | . | TRBJ1-1 | TRBV28 | CASSFGVGGFRTEAFF | TGTGCCAGCAGTTTTGGAGTGGGGGGATTCAGGACTGAAGCTTTCTTT
TRBD1 | once | TRBJ2-7 | TRBV6-2/TRBV6-3 | CASSYLGQGAVAEQYF | TGTGCCAGCAGTTATCTCGGACAGGGGGCTGTCGCCGAGCAGTACTTC
. | . | TRBJ2-1 | TRBV5-1 | CASSEDSYPYNEQFF | TGCGCCAGCAGCGAGGACTCCTACCCCTACAATGAGCAGTTCTTC
. | once | TRBJ1-4 | TRBV5-5 | CASSQGTFFNEKLFF | TGTGCCAGCAGCCAAGGGACTTTCTTTAATGAAAAACTGTTTTTT
TRBD1 | . | TRBJ1-3 | TRBV7-2 | CASSLGTGEGNTIYF | TGTGCCAGCAGCTTAGGGACAGGGGAAGGAAACACCATATATTTT
. | many | TRBJ2-7 | TRBV11-3 | CASTEPDRPYEQYF | TGTGCCAGCACCGAACCCGACAGACCCTACGAGCAGTACTTC
TRBD2 | . | TRBJ2-1 | TRBV2 | CASSEALAGYNEQFF | TGTGCCAGCAGTGAAGCACTAGCGGGCTACAATGAGCAGTTCTTC
. | . | TRBJ1-3 | TRBV4-2 | CASSQDLPGSFGNTIYF | TGTGCCAGCAGCCAAGATCTTCCGGGGTCCTTTGGAAACACCATATATTTT
TRBD2 | . | TRBJ2-1 | TRBV2 | CASTSVAGGLNEQFF | TGTGCCAGCACCTCTGTAGCGGGAGGCCTGAATGAGCAGTTCTTC
TRBD2 | . | TRBJ2-1 | TRBV15 | CATSREGLAVDEQFF | TGTGCCACCAGCAGAGAGGGACTAGCGGTTGATGAGCAGTTCTTC
TRBD1 | . | TRBJ1-2 | TRBV29-1 | CSASPETGGYGYTF | TGCAGCGCCAGCCCCGAGACAGGGGGGTATGGCTACACCTTC
. | . | TRBJ1-5 | TRBV27 | CASSLGGGWRNQPQHF | TGTGCCAGCAGTTTGGGGGGAGGATGGCGCAATCAGCCCCAGCATTTT
TRBD2 | few | TRBJ2-3 | TRBV6-4 | CASRSGGRPDTQYF | TGTGCCAGCAGAAGCGGGGGGAGGCCAGATACGCAGTATTTT
. | once | TRBJ2-7 | TRBV14 | CASSLTSSGGGGEQYF | TGTGCCAGCAGCCTTACTTCGTCTGGGGGGGGCGGCGAGCAGTACTTC
. | . | TRBJ2-3 | TRBV11-2 | CASSLDRGAPDTQYF | TGTGCCAGCAGCTTAGATCGGGGGGCCCCAGATACGCAGTATTTT
TRBD1 | . | TRBJ1-2 | TRBV2 | CASSTTGWDYGYTF | TGTGCCAGCAGTACGACAGGGTGGGACTATGGCTACACCTTC
TRBD2 | . | TRBJ2-3 | TRBV5-1 | CASSTGLAGGPNTQYF | TGCGCCAGCAGCACGGGACTAGCGGGAGGGCCGAATACGCAGTATTTT
. | few | TRBJ1-6 | TRBV19 | CASRTAYNSPLHF | TGTGCCTCCCGGACAGCCTATAATTCACCCCTCCACTTT
. | . | TRBJ2-5 | TRBV30 | CAWSVLTGTQYF | TGTGCCTGGAGTGTACTGACTGGGACCCAGTACTTC
. | . | TRBJ2-7 | TRBV4-1 | CASSQDWRVREQYF | TGCGCCAGCAGCCAAGATTGGAGGGTACGCGAGCAGTACTTC
TRBD1 | . | TRBJ1-5 | TRBV5-1 | CASSLGDRLHQPQHF | TGCGCCAGCAGCTTGGGGGACAGGCTACATCAGCCCCAGCATTTT
. | . | TRBJ2-1 | TRBV5-1 | CASSLAGILNEQFF | TGCGCCAGCAGCTTGGCGGGGATTCTCAATGAGCAGTTCTTC
. | . | TRBJ2-5 | TRBV18 | CASRRVAGAKETQYF | TGTGCCAGCCGAAGGGTGGCGGGGGCGAAAGAGACCCAGTACTTC
TRBD1 | . | TRBJ2-1 | TRBV9 | CASSPTRGQADNEQFF | TGTGCCAGCAGCCCCACTAGGGGGCAGGCAGACAATGAGCAGTTCTTC
TRBD1 | . | TRBJ1-2 | TRBV2 | CASSKDRVDGYTF | TGTGCCAGCAGTAAAGACAGGGTGGATGGCTACACCTTC